The 21 T cell receptor beta chains presented below share a single source sample, sequenced in a study of a mutant IDH1 vaccine in newly diagnosed glioma. The time point here: week 11, during vaccination. In the vaccine, a single dose held 300 ug of the mutant IDH1 20-mer peptide, along with topical imiquimod. Antigens of these TCRs are unknown. Some clones are missing from TCRdb's copy, which holds only in-frame ones; the method was immunoSEQ multiplex PCR. The sample includes around 57,000 clones, approximately 91% of them seen just once. Material: PBMCs, obtained from a glioma patient whose treatment included an IDH1 peptide vaccine. The receptors were sampled from a man aged 40-49 years with glioma.

The rearrangement links TRBV18 to TRBJ1-2; possibly TRBD1 for D (6 bases). CDR3 length: 11 amino acids. Trimming left V 2 bases short and J 8 bases short, with 6 bases between. Germline assignment: CDR1 KGHSH and CDR2 LQKENI. The CDR3 nucleotides read TGTGCCAGCTCACCAGACAGGGGCTACACCTTC. This codes for CASSPDRGYTF. The variable domain in full, with the rest retrieved from reference TRBV18 and TRBJ1-2, is NAGVMQNPRHLVRRRGQEARLRCSPMKGHSHVYWYRQLPEEGLKFMVYLQKENIIDESGMPKERFSAEFPKEGPSILRIQQVVRGDSAAYFCASSPDRGYTFGSGTRLTVV.

This clone was found once. The chain joins TRBV19 to TRBJ1-2; no firm D call. The CDR3 runs 10 residues. Trimming removed 5 bases at V and 4 bases at J, with 2 bases between. CDR1 and CDR2 (germline): LNHDA, SQIVND (reference sequence). In DNA, the CDR3 is TGTGCCAGTAGTGCCTATGGCTACACCTTC. Protein: CASSAYGYTF.

The CDR3 loop is CASSVRDRDSEKLFF. The CDR3 nucleotides read TGTGCCAGCAGCGTAAGGGACAGGGACTCTGAAAAACTGTTTTTT. This chain connects TRBV7-6 to TRBJ1-4, with 9 bases fitting TRBD1. Trimming at V came to 5 bases and at J to 7 bases, leaving 8 bases not matched to a gene. The CDR3 totals 15 residues. Germline CDR1 is SGHVS and CDR2 is FNYEAQ.

This clone was seen a few times. V gene TRBV9 combines with J gene TRBJ1-1, with 9 bases identical to TRBD1. V shed 4 bases and J 4 bases; nucleotides not matched to a gene: 5. The CDR3 sequence is 14 residues long. Per the germline V gene, CDR1 is SGDLS and CDR2 is YYNGEE. The CDR3 spells CASSLGQGGTEAFF. CDR3 coding DNA: TGTGCCAGCAGCCTGGGACAGGGTGGCACTGAAGCTTTCTTT.

The V call is TRBV7-2, the J call TRBJ1-2, with a tentative D call TRBD1 (5 bases). CDR1 is SGHTA, CDR2 FQGNSA, per germline. The CDR3 is made up of 15 amino acids. V was cut by 5 bases and J by 4 bases, with 17 bases left in between. CDR3 protein: CASSRSGTASYGYTF. The CDR3, as DNA: TGTGCCAGCAGCCGTTCCGGGACGGCAAGCTATGGCTACACCTTC.

CDR3 DNA sequence: TGTGCCAGCAGTCGTATCAGGGAAGTAACTGAAGCTTTCTTT. It codes for CASSRIREVTEAFF. The chain combines TRBV28 with TRBJ1-1; D may be TRBD1 (5 bases). Germline V gene sequence: CDR1 MDHEN, CDR2 SYDVKM. Trimming left V 5 bases short and J 5 bases short, with 15 bases between. The CDR3 length is 14 residues.

The chain links TRBV30 to TRBJ1-2; possibly TRBD1 for D (6 bases). V shed 3 bases and J shed 0 bases, with 11 bases lying between them. Germline loops: CDR1 GTSNPN, CDR2 SVGIG (reference sequence). The CDR3 contains 14 residues. The CDR3, as DNA: TGTGCCTGGAGCGCACAGGGTCCTAACTATGGCTACACCTTC. Translating gives CAWSAQGPNYGYTF.

The J gene is TRBJ1-3, the V gene TRBV27; a weak D match, TRBD1 (5 bases). V dropped 4 bases and J dropped 4 bases, with 14 bases sitting between them. This CDR3 has 15 amino acids. CDR1 and CDR2 from the germline V gene are MNHEY and SMNVEV (reference sequence). The CDR3 nucleotides are TGTGCCAGCAGTTCCTCGGGGGGGATCGGAAACACCATATATTTT. This gives the protein CASSSSGGIGNTIYF.

This clone has more than one count but fewer than ten. This chain links TRBV11-1 with TRBJ2-5; maybe TRBD2 (6 bases). Trimming removed 4 bases at V and 5 bases at J, with 20 bases between. From germline, CDR1 is SGHAT and CDR2 FQDESV (reference sequence). The CDR3 has 16 residues. The CDR3, as DNA: TGTGCCAGCAGCTCCGAGGGACTTGGGGATTGGGAGACCCAGTACTTC. This codes for CASSSEGLGDWETQYF.

Notes on this clone: One junction end does not reproduce the germline sequence, and a read error may be involved. This chain uses TRBV6-6 with TRBJ2-5; D might be TRBD1 (6 bases). This CDR3 region has 14 residues. Looked up from germline, CDR1 is MNHNY and CDR2 is SVGAGI (reference sequence). CDR3 region: CAGSPNRVQETQYF. The CDR3 DNA sequence: TGTGCCGGCAGTCCGAACAGGGTCCAAGAGACCCAGTACTTC.

The chain combines TRBV6-6 with TRBJ1-1; 7 bases are shared with TRBD1. The germline V gene has CDR1 MNHNY and CDR2 SVGAGI (reference sequence). This CDR3 comprises 13 residues. After removal of 7 bases from V and 7 bases from J, the junction contained 9 bases not matched to a gene. The CDR3 nucleotides are TGTGCCAGCACTCCGACAGGGACCTATGAAGCTTTCTTT. The encoded protein is CASTPTGTYEAFF.

The chain employs TRBV7-8 and TRBJ1-5; D possibly corresponds to TRBD1 (5 bases). CDR1 and CDR2 from the germline V gene are SGHVS and FQNEAQ. The V gene lost 0 bases and the J gene lost 1 base, with 10 bases spanning the gap. There are 16 residues in the CDR3. As DNA, the CDR3 is TGTGCCAGCAGCTTAGCCTGGCAGGGCAGCAATCAGCCCCAGCATTTT. Translation gives CASSLAWQGSNQPQHF.

This clone has just one count. V and J are TRBV4-3 and TRBJ2-2, with 11 bases matching TRBD2. CDR3 length equals 16 residues. V lost 1 base and J lost 4; bases outside the gene matches: 2. Germline lookup yields CDR1 LGHNA and CDR2 YSLEER. This CDR3 reads CASSQGLAGTTGELFF. The CDR3 DNA is TGCGCCAGCAGCCAAGGACTAGCGGGAACCACCGGGGAGCTGTTTTTT.

The chain combines TRBV19 with TRBJ1-5; the D is unclear. The CDR3 spans 14 residues. Germline V gene sequence: CDR1 LNHDA, CDR2 SQIVND (reference sequence). V was cut by 0 bases and J by 3 bases, with 6 bases left in between. The DNA for the CDR3 is TGTGCCAGTAGTATAGAAAGGACCAATCAGCCCCAGCATTTT. Translating it yields CASSIERTNQPQHF.

The chain recombines TRBV7-2 with TRBJ1-5; no reliable D call. CDR1 and CDR2 from the germline V gene are SGHTA and FQGNSA. Trimming cost V 8 bases and J 10 bases, with 18 bases left between them. CDR3 length equals 13 residues. In DNA form, the CDR3 reads TGTGCCAGCGGTTCCGGGCCTTCGACACCCCAGCATTTT. This codes for CASGSGPSTPQHF.

The V call is TRBV4-2, the J call TRBJ2-1; D tentatively fits TRBD1 or TRBD2 (5 bases each). V lost 3 bases and J 4 bases, leaving 13 bases between the germline ends. Germline V gene sequence: CDR1 LGHNA, CDR2 YNFKEQ. This CDR3 is built from 15 residues. This CDR3 is CASSQGDRIYNEQFF. The CDR3 nucleotides read TGTGCCAGCAGCCAGGGGGACCGCATATACAATGAGCAGTTCTTC.

The V gene is TRBV6-4, the J gene TRBJ2-7; D may be TRBD2 (6 bases). The CDR3 spans 17 residues. Germline V gene sequence: CDR1 MRHNA, CDR2 SNTAGT. The CDR3 protein is CASSHSRRGRRAYEQYV. As DNA, the CDR3 is TGTGCCAGCAGTCACTCGAGGAGGGGCAGGCGAGCCTACGAGCAGTACGTC.

The chain is built from TRBV7-3 and TRBJ1-1; D gene uncertain. The ends were cut back, 2 bases at V and 7 bases at J, with 11 bases in the middle. Germline V gene sequence: CDR1 SGHTA, CDR2 FQGTGA. The CDR3 loop spans 13 amino acids. CDR3 protein: CASSLVFLREAFF. The CDR3 DNA is TGTGCCAGCAGCTTAGTATTTTTGCGTGAAGCTTTCTTT.

The V and J genes are TRBV5-1 and TRBJ1-1, with a possible D match to TRBD1 (5 bases). The CDR3 loop spans 14 amino acids. The germline V and J ends were trimmed by 2 bases and 5 bases, with 13 bases remaining between them. Germline loops: CDR1 SGHRS, CDR2 YFSETQ. Here the CDR3 DNA reads TGCGCCAGCAGCTTTGTTCCAGGGTGGACTGAAGCTTTCTTT. It is translated as CASSFVPGWTEAFF.

The V and J genes are TRBV19 and TRBJ2-2; D unclear. Germline lookup yields CDR1 LNHDA and CDR2 SQIVND (reference sequence). The CDR3 has 14 amino acids. Trimming removed 5 bases from V and 1 base from J, with 8 bases in between. In DNA, the CDR3 is TGTGCCAGTAGTTTAAGTCTGAACACCGGGGAGCTGTTTTTT. Protein: CASSLSLNTGELFF.

This clone was picked up one time. V gene TRBV6-1 combines with J gene TRBJ2-1; D is unclear. Germline-derived CDR1 and CDR2 are MNHNS and SASEGT. The V end was cut by 0 bases, the J end by 15 bases, with 12 bases between. The CDR3 spans 12 residues. As DNA, the CDR3 is TGTGCCAGCAGTGAAGCGGCACTCTGGCGGTTCTTC. The encoded protein is CASSEAALWRFF.